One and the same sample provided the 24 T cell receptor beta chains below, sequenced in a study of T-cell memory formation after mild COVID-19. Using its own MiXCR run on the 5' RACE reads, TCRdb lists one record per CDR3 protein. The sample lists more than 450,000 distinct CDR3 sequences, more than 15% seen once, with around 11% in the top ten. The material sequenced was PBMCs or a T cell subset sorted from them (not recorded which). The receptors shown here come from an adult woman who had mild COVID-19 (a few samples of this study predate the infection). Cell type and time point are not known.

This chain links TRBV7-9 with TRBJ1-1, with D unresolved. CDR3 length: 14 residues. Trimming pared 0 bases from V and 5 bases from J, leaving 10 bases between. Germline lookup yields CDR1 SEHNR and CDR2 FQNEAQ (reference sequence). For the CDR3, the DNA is TGTGCCAGCAGCTTAGCGGTCCAAGGGACTGAAGCTTTCTTT. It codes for CASSLAVQGTEAFF.

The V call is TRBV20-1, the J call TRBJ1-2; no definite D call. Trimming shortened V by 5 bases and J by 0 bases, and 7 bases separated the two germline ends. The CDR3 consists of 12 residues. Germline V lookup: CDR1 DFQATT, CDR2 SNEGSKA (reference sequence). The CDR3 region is CSAYDTNYGYTF. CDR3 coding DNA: TGCAGTGCTTATGACACTAACTATGGCTACACCTTC.

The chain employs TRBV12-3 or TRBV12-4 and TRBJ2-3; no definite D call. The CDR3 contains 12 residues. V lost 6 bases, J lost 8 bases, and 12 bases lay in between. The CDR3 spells CASRGSSGTQYF. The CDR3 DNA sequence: TGTGCCAGCAGGGGTTCATCGGGTACGCAGTATTTT.

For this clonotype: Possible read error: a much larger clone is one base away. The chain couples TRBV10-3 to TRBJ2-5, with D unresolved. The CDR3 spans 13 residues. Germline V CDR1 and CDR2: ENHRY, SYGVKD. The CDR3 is CAISASGTENQYF. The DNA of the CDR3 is TGTGCCATCAGTGCTAGTGGTACGGAGAACCAGTACTTC.

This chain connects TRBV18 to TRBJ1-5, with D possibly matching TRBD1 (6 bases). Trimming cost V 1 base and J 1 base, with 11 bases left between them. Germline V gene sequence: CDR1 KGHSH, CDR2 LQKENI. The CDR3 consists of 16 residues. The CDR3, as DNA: TGTGCCAGCTCACCACGGGGGCAGGGGAGCAATCAGCCCCAGCATTTT. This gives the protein CASSPRGQGSNQPQHF.

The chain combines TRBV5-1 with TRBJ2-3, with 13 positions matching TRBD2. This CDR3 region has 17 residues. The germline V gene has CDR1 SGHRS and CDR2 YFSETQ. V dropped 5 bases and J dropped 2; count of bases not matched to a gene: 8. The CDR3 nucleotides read TGCGCCAGCAGTCGAGATGGGACTAGCGGGGCCACAGATACGCAGTATTTT. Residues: CASSRDGTSGATDTQYF.

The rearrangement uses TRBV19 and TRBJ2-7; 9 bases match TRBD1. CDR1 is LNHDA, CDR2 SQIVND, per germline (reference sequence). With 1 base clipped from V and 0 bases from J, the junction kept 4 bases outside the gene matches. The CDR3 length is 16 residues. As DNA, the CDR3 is TGTGCCAGTAGTATAGTTGGGACAGGGTTCTCCTACGAGCAGTACTTC. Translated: CASSIVGTGFSYEQYF.

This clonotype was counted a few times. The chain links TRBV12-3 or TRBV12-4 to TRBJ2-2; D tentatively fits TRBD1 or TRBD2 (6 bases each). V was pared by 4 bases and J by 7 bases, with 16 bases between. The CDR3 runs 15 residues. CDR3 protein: CASSSSGGQGGELFF. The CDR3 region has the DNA TGTGCCAGCAGTTCTAGTGGGGGGCAGGGCGGGGAGCTGTTTTTT.

The CDR3 DNA reads as TGTGCCAGCAGTTTTTTTTTGAGCGGGGAGCTGTTTTTT. Its protein is CASSFFLSGELFF. The rearrangement links TRBV27 to TRBJ2-2; no definite D call. The ends were cut back, 3 bases at V and 7 bases at J, with 9 bases in the middle. Germline-derived CDR1 and CDR2 are MNHEY and SMNVEV (reference sequence). The length of the CDR3 is 13 residues.

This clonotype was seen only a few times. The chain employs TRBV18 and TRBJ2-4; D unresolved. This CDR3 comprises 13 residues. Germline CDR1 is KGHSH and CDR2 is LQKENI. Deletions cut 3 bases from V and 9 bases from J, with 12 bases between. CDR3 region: CASSPQDDGIQYF. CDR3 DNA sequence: TGTGCCAGCTCACCGCAGGATGACGGCATTCAGTACTTC.

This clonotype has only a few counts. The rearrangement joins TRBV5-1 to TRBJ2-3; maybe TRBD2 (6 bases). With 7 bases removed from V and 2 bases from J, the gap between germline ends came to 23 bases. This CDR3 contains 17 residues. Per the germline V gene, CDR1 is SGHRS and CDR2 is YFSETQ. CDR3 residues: CASRPFSVADFTDTQYF. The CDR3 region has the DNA TGCGCCAGCCGACCCTTTAGTGTAGCGGATTTCACAGATACGCAGTATTTT.

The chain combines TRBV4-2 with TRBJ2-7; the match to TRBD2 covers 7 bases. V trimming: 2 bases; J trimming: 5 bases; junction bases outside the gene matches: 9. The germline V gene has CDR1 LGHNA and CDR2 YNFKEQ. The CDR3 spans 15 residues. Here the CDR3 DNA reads TGTGCCAGCAGCCAAAGGGAGGGGTTTAGGGACGAGCAGTACTTC. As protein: CASSQREGFRDEQYF.

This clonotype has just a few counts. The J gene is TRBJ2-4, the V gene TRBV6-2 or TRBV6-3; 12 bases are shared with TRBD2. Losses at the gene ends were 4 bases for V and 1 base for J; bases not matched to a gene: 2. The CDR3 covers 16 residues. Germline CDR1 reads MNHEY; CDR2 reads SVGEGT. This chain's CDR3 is CASSLTSGSAKNIQYF. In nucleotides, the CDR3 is TGTGCCAGCAGTTTGACTAGCGGGAGCGCCAAAAACATTCAGTACTTC.

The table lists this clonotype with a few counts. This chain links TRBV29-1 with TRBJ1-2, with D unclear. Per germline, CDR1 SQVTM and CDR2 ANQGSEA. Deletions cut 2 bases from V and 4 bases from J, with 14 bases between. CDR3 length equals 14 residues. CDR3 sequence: CSVEQESSLYGYTF. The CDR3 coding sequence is TGCAGCGTTGAACAGGAATCCTCTCTCTATGGCTACACCTTC.

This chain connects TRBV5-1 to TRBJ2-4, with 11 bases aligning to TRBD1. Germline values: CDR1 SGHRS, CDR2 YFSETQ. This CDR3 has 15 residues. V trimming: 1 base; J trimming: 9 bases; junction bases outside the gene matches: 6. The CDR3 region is CASSLQGQGAGIQYF. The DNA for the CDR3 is TGCGCCAGCAGCTTGCAAGGACAGGGGGCAGGCATTCAGTACTTC.

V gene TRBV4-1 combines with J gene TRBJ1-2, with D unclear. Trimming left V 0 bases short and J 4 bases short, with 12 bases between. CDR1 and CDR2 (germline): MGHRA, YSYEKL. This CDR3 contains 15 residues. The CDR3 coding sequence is TGCGCCAGCAGCCAAGATCAGAGGGTACGCTATGGCTACACCTTC. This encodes CASSQDQRVRYGYTF.

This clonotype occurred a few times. CDR3 loop: CSVKPSTDTQYF. The CDR3 nucleotides read TGCAGCGTGAAACCTAGCACAGATACGCAGTATTTT. The V and J genes are TRBV29-1 and TRBJ2-3; unclear D gene. The V end was cut by 6 bases, the J end by 0 bases, with 7 bases between. Germline V gives CDR1 SQVTM, CDR2 ANQGSEA. The CDR3 is made up of 12 amino acids.

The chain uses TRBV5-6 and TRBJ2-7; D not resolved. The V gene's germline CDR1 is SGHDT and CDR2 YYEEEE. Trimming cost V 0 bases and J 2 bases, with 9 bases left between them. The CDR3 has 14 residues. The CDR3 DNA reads TGTGCCAGCAGCTTGGACGGGCAAACCTACGAGCAGTACTTC. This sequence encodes CASSLDGQTYEQYF.

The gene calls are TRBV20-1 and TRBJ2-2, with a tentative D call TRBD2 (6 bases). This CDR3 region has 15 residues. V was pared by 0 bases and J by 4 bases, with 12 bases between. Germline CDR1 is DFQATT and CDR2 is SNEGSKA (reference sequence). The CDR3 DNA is TGCAGTGCTAGAGACCCCGGGAGCAGCACCGGGGAGCTGTTTTTT. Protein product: CSARDPGSSTGELFF.

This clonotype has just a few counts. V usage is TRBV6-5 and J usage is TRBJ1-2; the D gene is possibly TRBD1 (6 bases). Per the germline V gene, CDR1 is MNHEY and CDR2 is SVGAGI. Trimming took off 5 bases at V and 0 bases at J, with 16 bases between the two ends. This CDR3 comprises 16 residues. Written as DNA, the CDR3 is TGTGCCAGCAGTCAAGGGGGACATCCTTCTAACTATGGCTACACCTTC. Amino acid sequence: CASSQGGHPSNYGYTF.

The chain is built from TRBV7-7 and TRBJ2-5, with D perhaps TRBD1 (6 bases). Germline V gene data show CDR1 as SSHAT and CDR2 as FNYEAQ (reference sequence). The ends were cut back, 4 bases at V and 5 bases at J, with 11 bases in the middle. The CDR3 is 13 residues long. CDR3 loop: CASSSGHAETQYF. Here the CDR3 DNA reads TGTGCCAGCAGCTCGGGACATGCGGAGACCCAGTACTTC.

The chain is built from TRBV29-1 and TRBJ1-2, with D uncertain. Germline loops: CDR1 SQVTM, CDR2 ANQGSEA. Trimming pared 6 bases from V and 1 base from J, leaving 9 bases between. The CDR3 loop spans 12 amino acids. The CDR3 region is CSVGEGNYGYTF. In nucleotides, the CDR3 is TGCAGCGTCGGAGAGGGTAACTATGGCTACACCTTC.

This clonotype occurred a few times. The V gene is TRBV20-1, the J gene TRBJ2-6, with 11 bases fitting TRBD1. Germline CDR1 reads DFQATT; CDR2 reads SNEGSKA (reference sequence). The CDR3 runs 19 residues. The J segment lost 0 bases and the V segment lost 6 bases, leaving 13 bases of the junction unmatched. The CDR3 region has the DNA TGCAGTGCAGACTGGGACAGGGGGGCTACTCTCTCTGGGGCCAACGTCCTGACTTTC. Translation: CSADWDRGATLSGANVLTF.

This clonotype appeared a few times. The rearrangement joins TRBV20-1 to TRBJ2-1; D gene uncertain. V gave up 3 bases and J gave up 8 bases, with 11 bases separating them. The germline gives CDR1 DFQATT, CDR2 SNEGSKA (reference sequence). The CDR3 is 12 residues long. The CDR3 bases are TGCAGTGCTAGTTTTTACTTCTATGAGCAGTTCTTC. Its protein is CSASFYFYEQFF.